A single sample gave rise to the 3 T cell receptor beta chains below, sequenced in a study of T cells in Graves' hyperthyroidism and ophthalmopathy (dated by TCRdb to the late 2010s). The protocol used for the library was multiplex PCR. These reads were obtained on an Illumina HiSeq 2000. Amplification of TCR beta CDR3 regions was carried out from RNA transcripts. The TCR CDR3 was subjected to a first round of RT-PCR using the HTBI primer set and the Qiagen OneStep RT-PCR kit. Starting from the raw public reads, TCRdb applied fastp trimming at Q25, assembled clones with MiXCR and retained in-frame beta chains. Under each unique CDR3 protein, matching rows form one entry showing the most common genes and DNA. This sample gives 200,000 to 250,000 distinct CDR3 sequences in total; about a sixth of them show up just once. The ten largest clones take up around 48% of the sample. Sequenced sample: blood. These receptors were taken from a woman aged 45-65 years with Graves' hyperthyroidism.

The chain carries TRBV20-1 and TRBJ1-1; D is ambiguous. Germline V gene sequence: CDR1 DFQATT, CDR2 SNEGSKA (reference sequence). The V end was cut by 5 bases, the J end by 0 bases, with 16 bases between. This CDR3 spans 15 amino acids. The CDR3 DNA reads TGCAGTGCTCCCGATCAATTAAACATGAACACTGAAGCTTTCTTT. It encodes CSAPDQLNMNTEAFF.

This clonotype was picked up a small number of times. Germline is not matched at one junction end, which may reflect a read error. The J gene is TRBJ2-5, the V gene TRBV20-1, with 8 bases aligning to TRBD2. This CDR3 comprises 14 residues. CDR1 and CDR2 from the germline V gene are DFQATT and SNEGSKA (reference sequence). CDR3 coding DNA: TGCAGTGCTAGCAAACTAGCGGAACAAGGGACCCAGTACTTC. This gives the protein CSASKLAEQGTQYF.

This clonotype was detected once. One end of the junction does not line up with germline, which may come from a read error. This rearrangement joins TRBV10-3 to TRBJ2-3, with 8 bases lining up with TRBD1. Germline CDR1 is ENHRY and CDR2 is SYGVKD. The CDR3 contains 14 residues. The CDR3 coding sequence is TGTGCCAGCAGTTCGGACAGGGTGTCCGTGACGCAGTATTTT. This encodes CASSSDRVSVTQYF.